This TCR beta chain comes out of a study of blood T cell repertoires in COVID-19. The data were produced by immunoSEQ multiplex PCR, yet TCRdb's version contains in-frame clones alone and is incomplete. Among 300,000 to 500,000 clones listed, more than 75% were seen once. The receptor's source is a woman younger than 45 with acute COVID-19. The sequencing sample was made of PBMCs or T cells enriched from blood (not recorded which).

The CDR3 bases are TGTGCCAGCTCACCAGATCAACAGGGGGACGCCTACGAGCAGTACTTC. It yields the protein CASSPDQQGDAYEQYF. The chain has TRBV18 and TRBJ2-7; TRBD1 matches at 8 bases. V dropped 2 bases and J dropped 2; count of bases not matched to a gene: 8. Per germline, CDR1 KGHSH and CDR2 LQKENI. This CDR3 contains 16 residues.